Below are 30 T cell receptor beta chains sequenced from a single sample in a study of cytomegalovirus exposure and HLA in healthy donors. The PCR contained 60 Vbeta and 13 Jbeta primers. The method was immunoSEQ multiplex PCR; TCRdb's version includes in-frame clones alone and lacks a portion of them. In the table there are approximately 140,000 clones, around 76% of which are singletons. Sequenced sample: PBMCs. The receptors were gathered from a male donor in good health and CMV-seronegative.

The rearrangement links TRBV7-3 to TRBJ1-1; D is ambiguous. Deletions cut 3 bases from V and 1 base from J, with 6 bases between. Germline CDR1 is SGHTA and CDR2 is FQGTGA. This CDR3 has 13 amino acids. The CDR3 coding sequence is TGTGCCAGCAGCTTCACGGGGAACACTGAAGCTTTCTTT. Protein product: CASSFTGNTEAFF. The variable domain in full, completed from reference TRBV7-3 and TRBJ1-1, reads GAGVSQTPSNKVTEKGKYVELRCDPISGHTALYWYRQSLGQGPEFLIYFQGTGAADDSGLPNDRFFAVRPEGSVSTLKIQRTERGDSAVYLCASSFTGNTEAFFGQGTRLTVV.

This chain connects TRBV7-2 to TRBJ2-7, with D unresolved. The CDR3 sequence is 13 residues long. Germline assignment: CDR1 SGHTA and CDR2 FQGNSA. Deletions cut 7 bases from V and 2 bases from J, with 12 bases between. The CDR3 loop reads CASTVDWAYEQYF. CDR3 sequence (DNA): TGTGCCAGCACCGTAGACTGGGCCTACGAGCAGTACTTC.

The chain recombines TRBV6-6 with TRBJ1-5; D not certain. The CDR3 length is 13 residues. The V end lost 6 bases, the J end lost 0 bases, and 6 bases lay between the germline ends. Germline V gene sequence: CDR1 MNHNY, CDR2 SVGAGI (reference sequence). Here the CDR3 reads CASSQNSNQPQHF. CDR3 sequence (DNA): TGTGCCAGCAGCCAAAATAGCAATCAGCCCCAGCATTTT.

The chain has TRBV6-5 and TRBJ2-3; D uncertain. The CDR3 consists of 11 residues. Per the germline V gene, CDR1 is MNHEY and CDR2 is SVGAGI. The V gene lost 6 bases and the J gene lost 5 bases, with 6 bases spanning the gap. The CDR3 sequence is CASRRRDTQYF. DNA for the CDR3: TGTGCCAGCAGACGTAGAGATACGCAGTATTTT.

This chain connects TRBV4-1 to TRBJ2-2; 8 bases align to TRBD1. CDR1 MGHRA and CDR2 YSYEKL come from the germline V gene. J was trimmed by 1 base and V by 2 bases; bases with no gene match: 9. There are 18 residues in the CDR3. In DNA, the CDR3 is TGCGCCAGCAGCCAAATTACCCTTGGACAGGGGAACACCGGGGAGCTGTTTTTT. Translation gives CASSQITLGQGNTGELFF.

The rearrangement links TRBV5-1 to TRBJ2-1; TRBD2 matches 11 bases. Germline V CDR1 and CDR2: SGHRS, YFSETQ. The CDR3 contains 17 residues. J was trimmed by 1 base and V by 3 bases; bases with no gene match: 6. CDR3 sequence reads: CASSSGLADYSYNEQFF. The CDR3 coding sequence is TGCGCCAGCAGCTCGGGACTAGCGGACTATTCCTACAATGAGCAGTTCTTC. The variable domain in full, with the rest retrieved from reference TRBV5-1 and TRBJ2-1, is KAGVTQTPRYLIKTRGQQVTLSCSPISGHRSVSWYQQTPGQGLQFLFEYFSETQRNKGNFPGRFSGRQFSNSRSEMNVSTLELGDSALYLCASSSGLADYSYNEQFFGPGTRLTVL.

This clone was detected once. V is TRBV18 and J is TRBJ2-2; D is ambiguous. V lost 1 base to trimming and J lost 4 bases, with 13 bases between them. CDR3 length: 16 amino acids. Germline V gives CDR1 KGHSH, CDR2 LQKENI. The CDR3: CASSPLGYRGTGELFF. The CDR3 DNA reads as TGTGCCAGCTCACCACTTGGATATCGAGGCACCGGGGAGCTGTTTTTT.

This chain links TRBV11-3 with TRBJ1-3; no clear D. This CDR3 is 15 amino acids long. Trimming removed 5 bases from V and 0 bases from J, with 11 bases in between. Germline lookup yields CDR1 SGHNT and CDR2 YENEEA. The CDR3 region is CASSLGPSSGNTIYF. The CDR3 DNA sequence: TGTGCCAGCAGCCTGGGCCCGAGCTCTGGAAACACCATATATTTT.

Here the CDR3 DNA reads TGCGCCAGCAGCCAAGAAGGGGGATTATCCTCACCCCTCCACTTT. Translating it yields CASSQEGGLSSPLHF. The genes are TRBV4-1 and TRBJ1-6, with a weak D call TRBD1 (6 bases). CDR3 length: 15 residues. Germline values: CDR1 MGHRA, CDR2 YSYEKL. V gave up 0 bases and J gave up 10 bases, with 13 bases separating them.

The J gene is TRBJ1-1, the V gene TRBV5-1; D is perhaps TRBD1 (5 bases). The CDR3 extends over 15 amino acids. Trimming shortened V by 2 bases and J by 5 bases, and 16 bases separated the two germline ends. Germline CDR1 is SGHRS and CDR2 is YFSETQ. CDR3 in DNA: TGCGCCAGCAGCTTTATTGGGGGAGGAGAAACTGAAGCTTTCTTT. Translated: CASSFIGGGETEAFF.

This clone was recorded a few times. V and J are TRBV5-6 and TRBJ1-4; D might be TRBD1 (6 bases). This CDR3 is built from 14 residues. V dropped 5 bases and J dropped 8 bases, with 16 bases sitting between them. The germline V gene has CDR1 SGHDT and CDR2 YYEEEE. The CDR3 loop is CASSRVQGNEKLFF. CDR3 coding DNA: TGTGCCAGCAGTCGTGTCCAGGGGAACGAAAAACTGTTTTTT.

This clone was observed a handful of times. The rearrangement uses TRBV7-6 and TRBJ1-5; TRBD1 agrees at 9 bases. The ends lost 5 bases at V and 7 bases at J; junction bases unmatched: 3. CDR3 size: 13 residues. The germline V gene has CDR1 SGHVS and CDR2 FNYEAQ. The CDR3 sequence: CASSMGQGQPQHF. Here the CDR3 DNA reads TGTGCCAGCAGCATGGGACAGGGACAGCCCCAGCATTTT.

The J gene is TRBJ1-2, the V gene TRBV5-1, with 7 bases matching TRBD1. V lost 2 bases and J lost 8; bases outside the gene matches: 9. The germline gives CDR1 SGHRS, CDR2 YFSETQ. CDR3 length: 14 amino acids. The CDR3 region is CASSFRDSLVGYTF. The CDR3 nucleotides read TGCGCCAGCAGCTTTAGGGACAGCCTTGTGGGCTACACCTTC.

The chain combines TRBV7-6 with TRBJ1-4; the D gene is possibly TRBD1 (5 bases). CDR3 length: 15 residues. Trimming removed 0 bases from V and 8 bases from J, with 13 bases in between. Germline V gives CDR1 SGHVS, CDR2 FNYEAQ. The DNA of the CDR3 is TGTGCCAGCAGCTTAGCAGGGGCAAGTCCCGAAAAACTGTTTTTT. This codes for CASSLAGASPEKLFF.

Here the CDR3 reads CASSFSEDLNTEAFF. The CDR3 coding sequence is TGTGCCAGCAGTTTTTCCGAGGATTTGAACACTGAAGCTTTCTTT. The V and J genes are TRBV27 and TRBJ1-1; the D is unclear. V lost 3 bases to trimming and J lost 0 bases, with 11 bases between them. Germline-derived CDR1 and CDR2 are MNHEY and SMNVEV (reference sequence). This CDR3 has 15 residues.

A remark on this clone: One junction end does not reproduce the germline sequence, and a read error may be involved. The genes are TRBV25-1 and TRBJ2-3; D possibly corresponds to TRBD2 (6 bases). CDR3 length equals 17 residues. Germline CDR1 MGHDK, CDR2 SYGVNS. In nucleotides, the CDR3 is TGTGCCAGCCGTGATGGGACTCCCCTCAACTACACAGATACGCAGTATTTT. This codes for CASRDGTPLNYTDTQYF.

This clone occurred once. The chain combines TRBV5-1 with TRBJ2-7; D might be TRBD2 (5 bases). The germline gives CDR1 SGHRS, CDR2 YFSETQ. Trimming left V 5 bases short and J 0 bases short, with 6 bases between. The CDR3 is 12 residues long. In nucleotides, the CDR3 is TGCGCCAGCAGGGCGGGCTCCTACGAGCAGTACTTC. Its protein is CASRAGSYEQYF.

This chain uses TRBV19 with TRBJ2-7; 8 nucleotides line up with TRBD2. Trimming cost V 3 bases and J 0 bases; bases outside gene matches: 4. From germline, CDR1 is LNHDA and CDR2 SQIVND (reference sequence). CDR3 length equals 15 residues. The CDR3 protein is CASSIGGDGSYEQYF. As DNA, the CDR3 is TGTGCCAGTAGTATCGGGGGGGACGGCTCCTACGAGCAGTACTTC.

The V gene is TRBV30, the J gene TRBJ2-3; 11 positions agree with TRBD2. This CDR3 spans 17 amino acids. Per the germline V gene, CDR1 is GTSNPN and CDR2 is SVGIG (reference sequence). The V gene end was trimmed by 2 bases and the J gene end by 1 base; junction bases not matched to a gene: 8. CDR3 region: CAWSIRRLAGRTDTQYF. As DNA, the CDR3 is TGTGCCTGGAGTATCCGTCGACTAGCGGGGCGCACAGATACGCAGTATTTT. Together with reference TRBV30 and TRBJ2-3, the CDR3 gives the full variable domain: SQTIHQWPATLVQPVGSPLSLECTVEGTSNPNLYWYRQAAGRGLQLLFYSVGIGQISSEVPQNLSASRPQDRQFILSSKKLLLSDSGFYLCAWSIRRLAGRTDTQYFGPGTRLTVL.

V usage is TRBV5-1 and J usage is TRBJ2-7, with 7 bases that match TRBD2. CDR1 SGHRS and CDR2 YFSETQ come from the germline V gene. The length of the CDR3 is 16 residues. V lost 4 bases, J lost 4 bases, and 14 bases stayed unmatched. CDR3 sequence reads: CASSPSAAGVKYEQYF. The CDR3 nucleotides read TGCGCCAGCAGCCCCTCTGCGGCGGGAGTAAAATACGAGCAGTACTTC.

The chain is built from TRBV5-6 and TRBJ1-3; 9 nucleotides align to TRBD1. Germline CDR1 SGHDT, CDR2 YYEEEE. V dropped 1 base and J dropped 2; count of bases not matched to a gene: 7. This CDR3 region has 17 residues. The DNA for the CDR3 is TGTGCCAGCAGCTTGAACAGGGGGCACGGGACTGGAAACACCATATATTTT. Protein: CASSLNRGHGTGNTIYF.

V gene TRBV11-3 combines with J gene TRBJ1-1; 7 bases match TRBD1. Per the germline V gene, CDR1 is SGHNT and CDR2 is YENEEA. The V segment lost 6 bases and the J segment 0 bases; nucleotides outside the gene matches: 7. The CDR3 covers 15 residues. CDR3 region: CASSYPGQMNTEAFF. CDR3 DNA sequence: TGTGCCAGCAGTTATCCGGGACAGATGAACACTGAAGCTTTCTTT.

This clone occurred once. This chain connects TRBV7-2 to TRBJ2-2; a possible D gene is TRBD2 (5 bases). Germline CDR1 is SGHTA and CDR2 is FQGNSA. The V gene lost 1 base and the J gene lost 6 bases, with 9 bases spanning the gap. The CDR3 sequence is 14 residues long. CDR3 sequence (DNA): TGTGCCAGCAGCTTAGAGTGGGGAGCCGGGGAGCTGTTTTTT. As protein: CASSLEWGAGELFF. The whole variable domain, filled in from reference TRBV7-2 and TRBJ2-2, reads GAGVSQSPSNKVTEKGKDVELRCDPISGHTALYWYRQSLGQGLEFLIYFQGNSAPDKSGLPSDRFSAERTGGSVSTLTIQRTQQEDSAVYLCASSLEWGAGELFFGEGSRLTVL.

V is TRBV4-1 and J is TRBJ1-2; D might be TRBD1 (6 bases). The V gene lost 4 bases and the J gene lost 3 bases, with 12 bases spanning the gap. The CDR3 extends over 14 amino acids. Germline lookup yields CDR1 MGHRA and CDR2 YSYEKL. This chain's CDR3 is CASSPFAGDYGYTF. DNA of the CDR3: TGCGCCAGCAGCCCTTTCGCAGGGGACTATGGCTACACCTTC.

The CDR3 region has the DNA TGTGCCAGCAGTGTGACTAGCGGGAGCTCCTACAATGAGCAGTTCTTC. Protein: CASSVTSGSSYNEQFF. The chain carries TRBV6-1 and TRBJ2-1; 12 positions match TRBD2. CDR3 length: 16 residues. Germline V gene lookup returns CDR1 MNHNS and CDR2 SASEGT. V trimming: 4 bases; J trimming: 0 bases; junction bases outside the gene matches: 1.

V gene TRBV7-9 combines with J gene TRBJ1-1, with D perhaps TRBD1 (6 bases). Per germline, CDR1 SEHNR and CDR2 FQNEAQ (reference sequence). V shed 1 base and J shed 7 bases, with 7 bases lying between them. CDR3 length equals 12 residues. As DNA, the CDR3 is TGTGCCAGCAGCTTAGGGACAGATGAAGCTTTCTTT. Protein: CASSLGTDEAFF.

The chain carries TRBV30 and TRBJ1-3, with D possibly TRBD1 on 6 matching bases. Germline values: CDR1 GTSNPN, CDR2 SVGIG (reference sequence). This CDR3 is 16 amino acids long. V dropped 1 base and J dropped 5 bases, with 18 bases sitting between them. The CDR3: CAWSAPSRGARNTIYF. As DNA, the CDR3 is TGTGCCTGGAGTGCACCCTCTCGGGGGGCTAGAAACACCATATATTTT.

This clone occurred a few times. The chain recombines TRBV15 with TRBJ2-7, with D possibly TRBD1 on 6 matching bases. CDR1 LNHNV and CDR2 YYDKDF come from the germline V gene (reference sequence). V was cut by 4 bases and J by 2 bases, with 9 bases left in between. The CDR3 runs 13 residues. The CDR3 DNA reads TGTGCCACCAGCAAAGGGGACACCTACGAGCAGTACTTC. It yields the protein CATSKGDTYEQYF.

The chain couples TRBV15 to TRBJ1-1; D unresolved. The CDR3 has 15 amino acids. V was clipped by 3 bases and J by 8 bases, with 19 bases between them. Germline-derived CDR1 and CDR2 are LNHNV and YYDKDF (reference sequence). CDR3 coding DNA: TGTGCCACCAGCAGGGCGGGCCGATCTACACGCGAAGCTTTCTTT. Protein: CATSRAGRSTREAFF.

V is TRBV14 and J is TRBJ1-2; D is uncertain. The germline gives CDR1 SGHDN, CDR2 FVKESK. With 4 bases removed from V and 5 bases from J, the gap between germline ends came to 11 bases. The CDR3 loop spans 13 amino acids. DNA for the CDR3: TGTGCCAGCAGCCCCGGACTGGATTATGGCTACACCTTC. This gives the protein CASSPGLDYGYTF.